This T cell receptor beta chain derives from a study of shared clonotypes between healthy human individuals (dated by TCRdb to between 2020 and 2021). Background on the whole study: Two women and a few men aged 18 to 49 years were included in the cohort. Per donor, three plates each were used for CD4 naive and CD4 memory, two for CD8 naive, and one for CD8 memory. The study deeply sequenced blood TCR repertoires of five healthy adults to estimate repertoire size and the extent of clonotype sharing between individuals. Different laboratories and diverse techniques were used to prepare libraries and sequence TCR repertoires, to increase sequencing depth and limit assay-specific biases. Leukapheresis yielded between about 0.9 and 10 billion PBMCs per donor.

Healthy HIV-negative adults with no recently reported acute infections or vaccinations were included as donors. All donors were Caucasian adults living in Nashville, Tennessee, USA. CD4+ T cells were enriched by magnetic negative selection, after which naive cells were positively selected on CD45RA and the negative fraction was taken as the memory subset. Blood was collected by leukapheresis, and PBMCs were isolated by Ficoll-Histopaque density gradient centrifugation and then cryopreserved in liquid nitrogen vapor phase. Analytical flow cytometry was used to check the purity and quantity of every magnetically sorted T cell population. Genomic DNA was isolated from each sorted fraction and quantified by UV absorbance on a Nanodrop 2000c. Results and caveats for the whole study, not just this receptor: Because the study included only a small number of donors, the genetic and exposure-history diversity represented was limited. Across several donors, 4.5% to 6.5% of naive CD4, roughly 3.3% of naive CD8, around 2.5% of memory CD4, and roughly 0.4% of memory CD8 clonotypes were shared. Higher generation probabilities were observed for clonotypes shared by all four sorted-subset donors than for non-shared clonotypes. Based on pairwise subsampling, the degree of clonotype sharing among donors was expected to be affected by sequencing depth. Only blood was sampled, and tissue TCR repertoires likely differ from those in blood. Incomplete sequencing was indicated by rarefaction of sorted-subset datasets, despite the large sequencing depth. Naive subsets generally had larger estimated clonotype richness than memory subsets did.

TCR CDR3 regions were amplified from genomic DNA by multiplex PCR using the deep immunoSEQ assay. Extracted genomic DNA from each cell subset was spread evenly across all wells of several immunoSEQ 96-well plates, with each plate serving as a replicate. Each replicate PCR for sorted subsets received around 0.2 ug genomic DNA, equal to roughly 29,000 T cell genomes. The purified libraries were quantified using a Qubit 3.0 fluorometer, sized with a Bioanalyzer 2100, and then quantified again using the KAPA Library Quantification kit. A separate single-read 150-cycle Illumina NextSeq 550 flow cell was used to sequence each immunoSEQ 96-well plate. The authors' analysis ran thus. Because the immunoSEQ output held only junctional sequences and lacked quality scores, the filtering could not match the filtering applied to full-length reads. To assign V/J genes and CDR3, sequences were annotated against IMGT germline references using PyIR, a Python wrapper for IgBLAST v1.9. Reads with weak V/J assignments (E-value above 1e-6), missing CDR3, stop codons, out-of-frame junctions, or ambiguous translated residues were removed. V3J clonotypes were defined as sequences sharing the same inferred V gene, J gene, and CDR3 amino acid sequence. Percentage overlap between repertoires was computed as shared unique clonotypes divided by the size of the smaller repertoire. Repertoire richness was assessed with RTK rarefaction, the Chao1 estimator, and Recon v2.1 estimates of unobserved clonotypes. OLGA was used to compute generation probabilities for all TCRbeta clonotypes that the gDNA method yielded from several donors. The table was pulled from immuneACCESS by TCRdb, which kept in-frame rearrangements only. Such tables lose some clones; where checked, under half of the loss comes from unresolved V genes, and the rest has no known cause. The V and J calls and the clone size are those of that table, but D and trimming were determined from the DNA. The sample profile shows about 1 million clones; around four fifths of them were found once. 1.4% to 1.5% of the sample is in the top ten clones.

Of note for this clone: This clone's antigen is unknown. The sample holds no much larger clone one base away, and base qualities are not on file.

The sequence derives from a man between 18 and 35 years old in good health. The sequenced sample was memory CD4+ T cells sorted from blood. What the cell subset or site label conveys for this sample: CD45RA-negative fraction.

The CDR3 amino acid sequence is: CSVGDGTGTNEKLFF. Read as DNA, the sequence is TGCAGCGTTGGGGACGGGACGGGAACTAATGAAAAACTGTTTTTT. The chain is made from TRBV29-1 and TRBJ1-4; TRBD1 could be the D gene, as 5 bases match. V was cut back by 4 bases and J by 1 base, leaving a gap of 13 bases between them. There are 15 amino acids in the CDR3, from cysteine to phenylalanine inclusive. Only CDR3 DNA remains: 45 bases, in frame from the first base. CDR1 SQVTM and CDR2 ANQGSEA are derived from the germline V gene.